This T cell receptor (beta chain) is drawn from a study of spatial heterogeneity in lung cancer. The time point here: sample taken at primary tumor resection. Without sorting, whole RNA was sequenced from tumor, nontumor lung or frozen PBMC. In this sample, this clonotype turned up many times. Trimming pared 5 bases from V and 6 bases from J, leaving 17 bases between. The CDR3 covers 14 residues. CDR1 is DFQATT, CDR2 SNEGSKA, per germline (reference sequence). MiXCR, run by TCRdb on the 5' RACE reads, gives a single entry per CDR3 protein. This table has 24,000 or so distinct CDR3 sequences, 6% to 7.5% appearing once.

The specimen was PBMCs, collected at surgery. The rearrangement links TRBV20-1 to TRBJ2-1, with D possibly being TRBD1 or TRBD2 (5 bases each). This TCR derives from a male donor with early-stage non-small cell lung cancer. The CDR3: CSASPPGTFNEQFF. The CDR3 bases are TGCAGTGCTTCGCCGCCCGGGACCTTCAATGAGCAGTTCTTC.